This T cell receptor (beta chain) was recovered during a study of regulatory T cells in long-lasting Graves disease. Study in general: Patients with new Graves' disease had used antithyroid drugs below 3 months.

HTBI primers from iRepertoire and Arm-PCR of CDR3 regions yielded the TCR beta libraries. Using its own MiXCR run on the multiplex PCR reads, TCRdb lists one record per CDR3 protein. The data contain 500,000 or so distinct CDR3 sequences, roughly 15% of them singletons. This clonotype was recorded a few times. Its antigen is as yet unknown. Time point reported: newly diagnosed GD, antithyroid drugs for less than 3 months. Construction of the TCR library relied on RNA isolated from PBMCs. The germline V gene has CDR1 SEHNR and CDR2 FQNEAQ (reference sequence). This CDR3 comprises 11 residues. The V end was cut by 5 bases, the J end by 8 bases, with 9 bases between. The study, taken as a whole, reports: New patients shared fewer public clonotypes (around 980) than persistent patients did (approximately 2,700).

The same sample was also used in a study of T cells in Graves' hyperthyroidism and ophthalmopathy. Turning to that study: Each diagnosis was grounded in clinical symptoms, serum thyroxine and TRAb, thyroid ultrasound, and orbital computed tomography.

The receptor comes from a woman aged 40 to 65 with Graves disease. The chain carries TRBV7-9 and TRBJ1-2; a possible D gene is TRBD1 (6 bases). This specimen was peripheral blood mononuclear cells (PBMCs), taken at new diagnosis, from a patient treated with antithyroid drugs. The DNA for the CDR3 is TGTGCCAGCAGCAACAGGGAGGGCTACACCTTC. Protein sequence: CASSNREGYTF.